Shown below are 32 T cell receptor beta chains from a single sample sequenced in a study of cytomegalovirus exposure and HLA in healthy donors. With 60 Vbeta and 13 Jbeta primers, the PCR was carried out. TCRdb's copy holds only in-frame clones and misses some; the assay was immunoSEQ multiplex PCR. The data hold some 150,000 clones, with 85% observed a single time. Sequences were obtained from PBMCs. These receptors were taken from a woman aged 18-29 years in good health and CMV-seronegative.

This clone was counted between two and nine times. The chain couples TRBV5-5 to TRBJ1-2; TRBD1 aligns across 8 bases. Germline CDR1 and CDR2: SGHKS and YYEKEE (reference sequence). This CDR3 has 16 amino acids. Losses at the gene ends were 2 bases for V and 6 bases for J; bases not matched to a gene: 12. The CDR3 loop reads CASSFSPMDRADGYTF. The CDR3 bases are TGTGCCAGCAGCTTTAGCCCAATGGACAGGGCCGATGGCTACACCTTC.

The J gene is TRBJ2-7, the V gene TRBV21-1; whether TRBD2, the table's D call, matches the DNA was not checked. TRBV21-1 is described as a pseudogene. The CDR3 is 14 amino acids. CDR3 in amino acids: CASMKGGPPYEQYF. The DNA for the CDR3 is TGTGCCAGCATGAAGGGGGGGCCCCCCTACGAGCAGTACTTC.

This chain links TRBV19 with TRBJ1-2; maybe TRBD1 (5 bases). The CDR3 is 13 residues long. Germline CDR1 reads LNHDA; CDR2 reads SQIVND (reference sequence). Trimming pared 9 bases from V and 5 bases from J, leaving 16 bases between. The CDR3 nucleotides read TGTGCCAGCGGTGGGGGGTCCCGGTATGGCTACACCTTC. Translated: CASGGGSRYGYTF.

The chain couples TRBV19 to TRBJ2-3, with 8 bases matching TRBD1. The CDR3 has 14 residues. Losses at the gene ends were 7 bases for V and 3 bases for J; bases not matched to a gene: 6. Per germline, CDR1 LNHDA and CDR2 SQIVND (reference sequence). The CDR3 reads CASTGQERTDTQYF. For the CDR3, the DNA is TGTGCCAGTACGGGACAGGAACGTACAGATACGCAGTATTTT.

This chain joins TRBV11-2 and TRBJ1-5; TRBD1 aligns across 7 bases. The V gene's germline CDR1 is SGHAT and CDR2 FQNNGV. J lost 7 bases, V lost 5 bases, and 5 bases had no gene match. The CDR3 loop spans 13 amino acids. The CDR3 here is CASSRLQGQPQHF. As DNA, the CDR3 is TGTGCCAGCAGCCGGTTACAGGGGCAGCCCCAGCATTTT.

The genes are TRBV7-9 and TRBJ1-2; D is perhaps TRBD1 (5 bases). Germline lookup yields CDR1 SEHNR and CDR2 FQNEAQ (reference sequence). Trimming removed 3 bases at V and 4 bases at J, with 6 bases between. The CDR3 is 12 residues long. The CDR3 here is CASSFGGYGYTF. In DNA form, the CDR3 reads TGTGCCAGCAGCTTCGGGGGCTATGGCTACACCTTC.

The V call is TRBV28, the J call TRBJ1-5, with D perhaps matching TRBD1 (6 bases). The CDR3 is 14 residues long. Looked up from germline, CDR1 is MDHEN and CDR2 is SYDVKM. V was shortened by 8 bases and J by 5 bases, with 16 bases between the two germline ends. The CDR3 coding sequence is TGTGCCAGCCGTACAGGGTCCCTTTATCAGCCCCAGCATTTT. It translates to CASRTGSLYQPQHF.

The chain couples TRBV29-1 to TRBJ1-3; no clear D gene. Trimming stripped 7 bases from V and 2 bases from J, with 9 bases between. Looked up from germline, CDR1 is SQVTM and CDR2 is ANQGSEA. The CDR3 runs 12 residues. CDR3 coding DNA: TGCAGCGGAGAGGGCGCTGGAAACACCATATATTTT. Its protein is CSGEGAGNTIYF.

This clone was counted between two and nine times. The chain links TRBV4-3 to TRBJ1-2; no reliable D call. V was trimmed by 0 bases and J by 7 bases, leaving 18 bases between them. The germline V gene has CDR1 LGHNA and CDR2 YSLEER. The length of the CDR3 is 16 residues. CDR3 sequence: CASSQEINFEGRGYTF. CDR3 DNA: TGCGCCAGCAGCCAAGAAATTAACTTCGAGGGTCGTGGCTACACCTTC.

This chain joins TRBV6-6 and TRBJ1-4, with 9 bases matching TRBD1. Trimming at V came to 6 bases and at J to 6 bases, leaving 2 bases not matched to a gene. Per the germline V gene, CDR1 is MNHNY and CDR2 is SVGAGI (reference sequence). This CDR3 contains 13 residues. In DNA form, the CDR3 reads TGTGCCAGCAGGAGGGACAGGGATGAAAAACTGTTTTTT. This codes for CASRRDRDEKLFF.

This clone was observed once. The chain uses TRBV13 and TRBJ2-7; maybe TRBD2 (5 bases). The CDR3 length is 14 residues. Trimming stripped 5 bases from V and 7 bases from J, with 18 bases between. Germline loops: CDR1 PRHDT, CDR2 FYEKMQ (reference sequence). CDR3 sequence: CASSVRDRAREQYF. CDR3 coding DNA: TGTGCCAGCAGCGTACGGGATCGGGCTAGGGAGCAGTACTTC.

The V and J genes are TRBV15 and TRBJ1-1; tentatively, D is TRBD1 (5 bases). The germline V gene has CDR1 LNHNV and CDR2 YYDKDF (reference sequence). This CDR3 contains 14 residues. Trimming shortened V by 7 bases and J by 2 bases, and 14 bases separated the two germline ends. CDR3 region: CATTLGGLNTEAFF. The CDR3 coding sequence is TGTGCCACCACCTTGGGGGGGTTAAACACTGAAGCTTTCTTT.

The CDR3 bases are TGTGCCAGCACCATGGACTCAACCTACAATGAGCAGTTCTTC. Translated, it gives CASTMDSTYNEQFF. This chain joins TRBV7-9 and TRBJ2-1; maybe TRBD2 (5 bases). V was pared by 7 bases and J by 2 bases, with 12 bases between. The germline gives CDR1 SEHNR, CDR2 FQNEAQ (reference sequence). The length of the CDR3 is 14 residues.

This sequence joins TRBV4-1 and TRBJ2-7; D is undetermined. The V gene lost 3 bases and the J gene lost 2 bases, with 20 bases spanning the gap. Germline assignment: CDR1 MGHRA and CDR2 YSYEKL. This CDR3 spans 17 amino acids. CDR3 coding DNA: TGCGCCAGCAGCCAGCAGGTGGGTAACTTCAATCCCTACGAGCAGTACTTC. It codes for CASSQQVGNFNPYEQYF.

The rearrangement joins TRBV5-1 to TRBJ1-4, with TRBD1 identical over 11 bases. This CDR3 comprises 14 residues. J lost 8 bases, V lost 4 bases, and 4 bases had no gene match. Germline loops: CDR1 SGHRS, CDR2 YFSETQ. The CDR3 here is CASSGTGGNEKLFF. The CDR3, as DNA: TGCGCCAGCAGCGGGACAGGGGGGAACGAAAAACTGTTTTTT. Full variable domain (remainder filled in from reference TRBV5-1 and TRBJ1-4): KAGVTQTPRYLIKTRGQQVTLSCSPISGHRSVSWYQQTPGQGLQFLFEYFSETQRNKGNFPGRFSGRQFSNSRSEMNVSTLELGDSALYLCASSGTGGNEKLFFGSGTQLSVL.

This clone was seen more than once but under ten times. The chain links TRBV2 to TRBJ2-7; a weak D match, TRBD1 (6 bases). The germline V gene encodes CDR1 SNHLY and CDR2 FYNNEI. Trimming shortened V by 4 bases and J by 3 bases, and 16 bases separated the two germline ends. The CDR3 spans 15 residues. Here the CDR3 DNA reads TGTGCCAGCAGTGGGACAGAATCGCTTCACTACGAGCAGTACTTC. Translation: CASSGTESLHYEQYF.

This clone was recorded once. The V call is TRBV2, the J call TRBJ2-2; 7 bases fit TRBD2. The CDR3 length is 19 residues. The germline gives CDR1 SNHLY, CDR2 FYNNEI. The ends lost 1 base at V and 6 bases at J; junction bases unmatched: 17. This chain's CDR3 is CASSEERWWTRSSPGELFF. In DNA form, the CDR3 reads TGTGCCAGCAGTGAAGAGCGTTGGTGGACTAGGAGCTCCCCCGGGGAGCTGTTTTTT.

The rearrangement joins TRBV6-4 to TRBJ2-1; 12 bases are shared with TRBD1. Germline V gene data show CDR1 as MRHNA and CDR2 as SNTAGT. Unmatched junction bases numbered 3, after V lost 4 bases and J lost 5 bases. CDR3 length: 15 residues. The CDR3 coding sequence is TGTGCCAGCAGTGTCGGGACAGGGGGCCACAATGAGCAGTTCTTC. Translating it yields CASSVGTGGHNEQFF.

This rearrangement joins TRBV18 to TRBJ2-1, with TRBD2 identical over 11 bases. The CDR3 consists of 15 residues. V was clipped by 3 bases and J by 7 bases; unmatched bases: 5. Germline V gives CDR1 KGHSH, CDR2 LQKENI. This CDR3 reads CASSPLAGGGNEQFF. The CDR3 DNA is TGTGCCAGCTCACCCCTAGCGGGAGGTGGGAATGAGCAGTTCTTC.

V gene TRBV14 combines with J gene TRBJ1-5; D may be TRBD1 (6 bases). Germline V gives CDR1 SGHDN, CDR2 FVKESK. This CDR3 has 14 residues. V was shortened by 3 bases and J by 4 bases, with 10 bases between the two germline ends. CDR3 DNA: TGTGCCAGCAGCCAGAGGGGGAATAATCAGCCCCAGCATTTT. Amino acid sequence: CASSQRGNNQPQHF. The full variable domain, with the rest looked up from reference TRBV14 and TRBJ1-5, is EAGVTQFPSHSVIEKGQTVTLRCDPISGHDNLYWYRRVMGKEIKFLLHFVKESKQDESGMPNNRFLAERTGGTYSTLKVQPAELEDSGVYFCASSQRGNNQPQHFGDGTRLSIL.

The chain links TRBV28 to TRBJ2-7; 7 bases line up with TRBD2. The CDR3 loop spans 14 amino acids. CDR1 is MDHEN, CDR2 SYDVKM, per germline. Trimming cost V 3 bases and J 4 bases; bases outside gene matches: 6. The CDR3 nucleotides read TGTGCCAGCAGTTTCGTCGCTAGCGGTTACGAGCAGTACTTC. As protein: CASSFVASGYEQYF. The full variable domain, its missing parts supplied by reference TRBV28 and TRBJ2-7, is DVKVTQSSRYLVKRTGEKVFLECVQDMDHENMFWYRQDPGLGLRLIYFSYDVKMKEKGDIPEGYSVSREKKERFSLILESASTNQTSMYLCASSFVASGYEQYFGPGTRLTVT.

The V call is TRBV9, the J call TRBJ2-3; possible D gene TRBD2, 7 bases. The V end was cut by 0 bases, the J end by 2 bases, with 13 bases between. CDR3 length: 16 amino acids. Germline V gene lookup returns CDR1 SGDLS and CDR2 YYNGEE. CDR3 amino acids: CASSVVAGALTDTQYF. The CDR3 coding sequence is TGTGCCAGCAGCGTAGTGGCGGGGGCCCTCACAGATACGCAGTATTTT.

This chain connects TRBV18 to TRBJ1-2; D is perhaps TRBD1 (6 bases). V lost 4 bases and J 6 bases, leaving 15 bases between the germline ends. The CDR3 is 14 residues long. In germline, CDR1 is KGHSH, CDR2 LQKENI. In nucleotides, the CDR3 is TGTGCCAGCTCACGGGACAAATATAATGATGGCTACACCTTC. Amino acid sequence: CASSRDKYNDGYTF.

This rearrangement joins TRBV28 to TRBJ2-7; D not resolved. The V end lost 2 bases, the J end lost 3 bases, and 11 bases lay between the germline ends. CDR3 size: 14 residues. The germline CDR1 and CDR2 sequences are MDHEN and SYDVKM. In DNA, the CDR3 is TGTGCCAGCAGTTTAGAGGATGGCATCTACGAGCAGTACTTC. This encodes CASSLEDGIYEQYF.

V is TRBV15 and J is TRBJ1-2; D gene unclear. V lost 6 bases to trimming and J lost 6 bases, with 20 bases between them. The germline V gene has CDR1 LNHNV and CDR2 YYDKDF (reference sequence). This CDR3 comprises 15 residues. Here the CDR3 DNA reads TGTGCCACCAGTAAGGCCTCAGGTGGGCTGGATGGCTACACCTTC. This translates into CATSKASGGLDGYTF.

The chain combines TRBV28 with TRBJ1-1; D not certain. The ends were cut back, 1 base at V and 0 bases at J, with 6 bases in the middle. CDR3 length: 14 amino acids. The germline gives CDR1 MDHEN, CDR2 SYDVKM. CDR3 protein: CASSLYRVNTEAFF. The CDR3 DNA follows: TGTGCCAGCAGTTTATACCGGGTGAACACTGAAGCTTTCTTT.

The V call is TRBV27, the J call TRBJ1-2; 11 bases agree with TRBD1. Losses at the gene ends were 1 base for V and 3 bases for J; bases not matched to a gene: 4. In germline, CDR1 is MNHEY, CDR2 SMNVEV (reference sequence). The CDR3 length is 16 residues. The CDR3 reads CASSLFWTGGDYGYTF. The CDR3 nucleotides are TGTGCCAGCAGTTTATTTTGGACAGGGGGCGACTATGGCTACACCTTC.

This chain links TRBV15 with TRBJ2-7; 7 bases are shared with TRBD1. The germline V gene encodes CDR1 LNHNV and CDR2 YYDKDF (reference sequence). This CDR3 region has 15 residues. The V and J ends lost 6 bases and 5 bases, in that order; junction bases with no gene match: 13. CDR3 amino acids: CATRDDRAFIDEQYF. In DNA, the CDR3 is TGTGCCACCAGGGACGACAGGGCTTTTATCGACGAGCAGTACTTC.

The chain employs TRBV6-5 and TRBJ1-1; D not resolved. Trimming removed 0 bases at V and 2 bases at J, with 7 bases between. Germline values: CDR1 MNHEY, CDR2 SVGAGI. The CDR3 length is 14 residues. CDR3 sequence: CASSYSEGNTEAFF. CDR3 in DNA: TGTGCCAGCAGTTACTCCGAGGGTAACACTGAAGCTTTCTTT.

V and J are TRBV7-3 and TRBJ2-5; 8 nucleotides line up with TRBD2. The length of the CDR3 is 13 residues. Trimming took 5 bases from V and 7 from J; bases not matched to a gene: 6. Per the germline V gene, CDR1 is SGHTA and CDR2 is FQGTGA. The DNA of the CDR3 is TGTGCCAGCAGCCCGACCGGGGGGGGGACCCAGTACTTC. This encodes CASSPTGGGTQYF. The whole variable domain, filled in from reference TRBV7-3 and TRBJ2-5, reads GAGVSQTPSNKVTEKGKYVELRCDPISGHTALYWYRQSLGQGPEFLIYFQGTGAADDSGLPNDRFFAVRPEGSVSTLKIQRTERGDSAVYLCASSPTGGGTQYFGPGTRLLVL.

The chain links TRBV7-2 to TRBJ2-7, with 12 bases matching TRBD2. Germline loops: CDR1 SGHTA, CDR2 FQGNSA. CDR3 size: 16 residues. J was trimmed by 2 bases and V by 4 bases; bases with no gene match: 6. In DNA, the CDR3 is TGTGCCAGCAGCTCCCGGACTAGCGGGATGCCCTACGAGCAGTACTTC. As protein: CASSSRTSGMPYEQYF.

The V gene is TRBV7-9, the J gene TRBJ2-7; D perhaps matches TRBD1 (6 bases). The CDR3 loop spans 14 amino acids. Trimming shortened V by 4 bases and J by 5 bases, and 15 bases separated the two germline ends. Germline-derived CDR1 and CDR2 are SEHNR and FQNEAQ (reference sequence). CDR3 bases: TGTGCCAGCAGCTCCTCTGGGGGCAAGGACGAGCAGTACTTC. Its translation: CASSSSGGKDEQYF.